The 8 T cell receptor beta chains reported below all come from one sample, sequenced in a study of shared clonotypes between healthy human individuals (dated by TCRdb to between 2020 and 2021). Libraries were made using the immunoSEQ multiplex PCR assay. Held by TCRdb, this immuneACCESS table contains in-frame sequences only and omits some clones. Under half of the omission traces to an unresolved V gene where checked; the cause of the rest is unknown. The sample table contains more than 400,000 clones; only one count was recorded for about 96% of them. The leading ten clones occupy roughly 0.06% of the sample. The specimen was naive CD4+ T cells sorted from blood. The label giving this sample's cell subset or site can be read as: CD45RA+ positively selected. These receptor sequences come from a woman in her 30s in good health.

J is TRBJ2-7 and V is TRBV7-8; 9 nucleotides match TRBD2. Germline-derived CDR1 and CDR2 are SGHVS and FQNEAQ. The CDR3 spans 16 residues. V was pared by 5 bases and J by 5 bases, with 13 bases of the junction left unmatched. The CDR3 nucleotides are TGTGCCAGCAGCCGTGCCCGCAGCGGGGGGAAGAACGAGCAGTACTTC. This codes for CASSRARSGGKNEQYF.

This clone was counted once. The V gene is TRBV5-1, the J gene TRBJ2-7; 9 bases are shared with TRBD2. The CDR3 has 16 residues. Germline V CDR1 and CDR2: SGHRS, YFSETQ. Losses at the gene ends were 1 base for V and 2 bases for J; bases not matched to a gene: 7. DNA of the CDR3: TGCGCCAGCAGCTTGTATCCGACTAGCGGACCCTACGAGCAGTACTTC. This codes for CASSLYPTSGPYEQYF.

This clone was observed a single time. The rearrangement joins TRBV19 to TRBJ1-3; no clear D. CDR1 is LNHDA, CDR2 SQIVND, per germline (reference sequence). This CDR3 comprises 14 residues. V was shortened by 5 bases and J by 0 bases, with 8 bases between the two germline ends. The CDR3 DNA follows: TGTGCCAGTAGTTGGACGAGCTCTGGAAACACCATATATTTT. Protein: CASSWTSSGNTIYF.

This chain joins TRBV10-3 and TRBJ2-3; D not certain. The CDR3 spans 12 residues. Trimming took 7 bases from V and 5 from J, leaving 10 bases between them. Germline V gene sequence: CDR1 ENHRY, CDR2 SYGVKD. CDR3 loop: CAIKKSEDTQYF. The CDR3 bases are TGTGCCATCAAAAAGAGCGAAGATACGCAGTATTTT.

This rearrangement joins TRBV19 to TRBJ2-7, with D perhaps TRBD2 (6 bases). The CDR3 covers 15 residues. CDR1 is LNHDA and CDR2 is SQIVND in the germline V gene (reference sequence). V was clipped by 3 bases and J by 1 base, with 13 bases between them. CDR3 protein: CASSISGVSSYEQYF. The CDR3 DNA sequence: TGTGCCAGTAGTATTTCGGGGGTTTCGTCCTACGAGCAGTACTTC.

The chain uses TRBV7-2 and TRBJ2-3; 8 bases fit TRBD1. V was pared by 4 bases and J by 2 bases, with 5 bases of the junction left unmatched. Germline CDR1 and CDR2: SGHTA and FQGNSA. CDR3 length: 15 residues. DNA of the CDR3: TGTGCCAGCAGCTATTCGGGACAGGACACAGATACGCAGTATTTT. Protein: CASSYSGQDTDTQYF.

This clone is a singleton in its sample. The chain couples TRBV18 to TRBJ1-4; 8 nucleotides agree with TRBD1. Trimming took 6 bases from V and 8 from J; bases not matched to a gene: 8. CDR3 size: 14 residues. Germline V lookup: CDR1 KGHSH, CDR2 LQKENI. CDR3 in amino acids: CASSLTGTGEKLFF. In DNA form, the CDR3 reads TGTGCCAGCTCCCTAACAGGGACAGGCGAAAAACTGTTTTTT.

J is TRBJ1-5 and V is TRBV5-1; D possibly corresponds to TRBD1 (5 bases). Germline CDR1 is SGHRS and CDR2 is YFSETQ. The CDR3 is made up of 15 amino acids. V lost 3 bases and J lost 3, with 13 bases in between. CDR3 sequence: CASSYDGGNNQPQHF. The CDR3 DNA sequence: TGCGCCAGCAGCTACGACGGGGGGAACAATCAGCCCCAGCATTTT.